A single sample is the source of the 11 T cell receptor beta chains below, sequenced in a study of pediatric ulcerative colitis (dated by TCRdb to between 2017 and 2020). During colonoscopy, one to two pinch biopsies were obtained from the rectum for research. The library was prepared using the immunoSEQ multiplex PCR assay. This immuneACCESS table, as held by TCRdb, lists in-frame sequences with V and J called but not all clones. Of the missing ones, under half trace to an unresolved V gene in checked studies; the others have no known cause. The sample table records under 15,000 clones; approximately 80% of these occur just once. Of the sample, roughly 4.5% falls within the top ten clones. Sequenced sample: gut tissue. Every receptor here comes from a boy aged 5-17 years who was a control in a study of pediatric ulcerative colitis.

This clone was recorded a few times. The chain recombines TRBV9 with TRBJ2-3, with 7 bases identical to TRBD2. V lost 1 base, J lost 0 bases, and 5 bases stayed unmatched. The CDR3 extends over 16 amino acids. CDR1 and CDR2 from the germline V gene are SGDLS and YYNGEE. CDR3 sequence (DNA): TGTGCCAGCAGCGTATTAGGTAGCGGGAGCACAGATACGCAGTATTTT. Encoded protein: CASSVLGSGSTDTQYF. Supplemented by reference TRBV9 and TRBJ2-3, the full variable domain reads DSGVTQTPKHLITATGQRVTLRCSPRSGDLSVYWYQQSLDQGLQFLIQYYNGEERAKGNILERFSAQQFPDLHSELNLSSLELGDSALYFCASSVLGSGSTDTQYFGPGTRLTVL.

The V gene is TRBV6-5, the J gene TRBJ2-3; 8 nucleotides align to TRBD1. Per germline, CDR1 MNHEY and CDR2 SVGAGI. The CDR3 runs 13 residues. The ends lost 6 bases at V and 5 bases at J; junction bases unmatched: 4. The CDR3 DNA sequence: TGTGCCAGCAGCAGACAGGGGCGAGATACGCAGTATTTT. This gives the protein CASSRQGRDTQYF.

The chain employs TRBV21-1 and TRBJ1-5. TRBV21-1 is designated a pseudogene. The CDR3 consists of 16 residues. The CDR3 protein is CASSIVLGLRNQPQHF. CDR3 nucleotides: TGTGCCAGCAGCATAGTATTAGGACTGCGTAATCAGCCCCAGCATTTT.

The V gene is TRBV5-4, the J gene TRBJ2-6; tentative D call: TRBD2 (6 bases). The germline CDR1 and CDR2 sequences are SGHNT and YYREEE (reference sequence). The length of the CDR3 is 17 residues. Trimming took off 4 bases at V and 0 bases at J, with 14 bases between the two ends. In DNA, the CDR3 is TGTGCCAGCAGCCTGGGGGACTTCTTCTCTGGGGCCAACGTCCTGACTTTC. Translating gives CASSLGDFFSGANVLTF.

This chain uses TRBV5-1 with TRBJ2-7; maybe TRBD2 (5 bases). The CDR3 totals 15 residues. V lost 7 bases and J lost 3, with 20 bases in between. Germline V CDR1 and CDR2: SGHRS, YFSETQ. DNA of the CDR3: TGCGCCAGCTTTCCGAGGCGGTCGGAGGACTACGAGCAGTACGTC. This translates into CASFPRRSEDYEQYV.

The table lists this clone with a few counts. V usage is TRBV30 and J usage is TRBJ2-5; 13 bases match TRBD2. Germline loops: CDR1 GTSNPN, CDR2 SVGIG (reference sequence). The CDR3 is 16 amino acids. The junction had 9 bases not matched to a gene; V was cut back by 3 bases and J by 5 bases. The CDR3, as DNA: TGTGCCTGGAGGCCGGGACTAGCGGGATGGGGGGAGACCCAGTACTTC. Amino acids: CAWRPGLAGWGETQYF.

The genes are TRBV7-6 and TRBJ1-4; D gene uncertain. Germline values: CDR1 SGHVS, CDR2 FNYEAQ. This CDR3 contains 13 residues. The V end was cut by 1 base, the J end by 3 bases, with 3 bases between. CDR3 in amino acids: CASSLEANEKLFF. The CDR3 region has the DNA TGTGCCAGCAGCTTAGAAGCTAATGAAAAACTGTTTTTT.

The V call is TRBV30, the J call TRBJ2-1; 9 bases are shared with TRBD2. This CDR3 is 15 amino acids long. The germline V gene has CDR1 GTSNPN and CDR2 SVGIG (reference sequence). V was pared by 0 bases and J by 9 bases, with 9 bases of the junction left unmatched. CDR3 bases: TGTGCCTGGAGTGTACCCAGCGGGAGGTCTGGTGAGCAGTTCTTC. It specifies CAWSVPSGRSGEQFF. Full variable domain (missing parts from reference TRBV30 and TRBJ2-1): SQTIHQWPATLVQPVGSPLSLECTVEGTSNPNLYWYRQAAGRGLQLLFYSVGIGQISSEVPQNLSASRPQDRQFILSSKKLLLSDSGFYLCAWSVPSGRSGEQFFGPGTRLTVL.

This clone was seen a few times. The rearrangement joins TRBV14 to TRBJ1-2; no definite D call. V dropped 1 base and J dropped 2 bases, with 8 bases sitting between them. The CDR3 length is 14 residues. Germline loops: CDR1 SGHDN, CDR2 FVKESK. In DNA form, the CDR3 reads TGTGCCAGCAGCCAAGGTTTGGTGAACTATGGCTACACCTTC. This codes for CASSQGLVNYGYTF.

This sequence joins TRBV11-3 and TRBJ1-1; D is unclear. V was pared by 5 bases and J by 8 bases, with 12 bases between. This CDR3 is 12 amino acids long. Germline assignment: CDR1 SGHNT and CDR2 YENEEA. The CDR3 protein is CASSSSRPEAFF. For the CDR3, the DNA is TGTGCCAGCAGCAGCTCACGACCCGAAGCTTTCTTT.

V usage is TRBV21-1 and J usage is TRBJ1-4. TRBV21-1 is a documented pseudogene. The CDR3 covers 15 residues. The CDR3 here is CASRLLRDVAEKLFF. DNA of the CDR3: TGTGCCAGCCGCCTTCTCCGGGACGTTGCTGAAAAACTGTTTTTT.